Below, 26 T cell receptor beta chains from the same sample are listed, as sequenced in a study of blood T cells in healthy people across ages. Next came a second PCR, run for about 6 to 11 cycles, which used a sample-barcoded 5' primer along with a J-beta primer mix. TCRdb itself ran the 5' RACE reads through MiXCR, one entry per CDR3 protein. The sample includes approximately 790,000 distinct CDR3 sequences, around 68% of them seen just once. The source material was blood. These receptors came from a man between 25 and 39 years old in good health.

The chain couples TRBV4-1 to TRBJ2-7; D gene unclear. The CDR3 has 16 residues. Trimming removed 0 bases from V and 3 bases from J, with 15 bases in between. The germline CDR1 and CDR2 sequences are MGHRA and YSYEKL. CDR3: CASSQEGKYSDYEQYF. The CDR3 coding sequence is TGCGCCAGCAGCCAAGAGGGGAAATACAGTGACTACGAGCAGTACTTC.

This sequence joins TRBV3-1 and TRBJ2-2; D unclear. Germline values: CDR1 LGHDT, CDR2 YNNKEL (reference sequence). The CDR3 length is 15 residues. V lost 0 bases, J lost 3 bases, and 8 bases lay in between. The CDR3 sequence is CASSQEQIYTGELFF. The CDR3 DNA sequence: TGTGCCAGCAGCCAAGAACAGATTTACACCGGGGAGCTGTTTTTT.

The sample holds a few counts of this clonotype. The chain uses TRBV10-3 and TRBJ2-7, with 9 positions matching TRBD1. Trimming took 6 bases from V and 0 from J; bases not matched to a gene: 6. This CDR3 region has 15 residues. The germline CDR1 and CDR2 sequences are ENHRY and SYGVKD. The CDR3 DNA follows: TGTGCCATCAGCCTTTCGGACAGGGGCTCCTACGAGCAGTACTTC. It is translated as CAISLSDRGSYEQYF.

This clonotype was counted a few times. This chain uses TRBV29-1 with TRBJ2-7; no definite D call. The CDR3 loop spans 13 amino acids. V was trimmed by 7 bases and J by 0 bases, leaving 13 bases between them. Germline assignment: CDR1 SQVTM and CDR2 ANQGSEA. The CDR3 loop reads CSAAALSSYEQYF. The CDR3 coding sequence is TGCAGCGCCGCGGCTCTCAGCTCCTACGAGCAGTACTTC.

The chain links TRBV3-1 to TRBJ1-1, with D tentatively TRBD1 (5 bases). CDR1 LGHDT and CDR2 YNNKEL come from the germline V gene (reference sequence). The V gene lost 1 base and the J gene lost 5 bases, with 11 bases spanning the gap. The CDR3 has 14 residues. CDR3: CASSQGAGWTEAFF. DNA of the CDR3: TGTGCCAGCAGCCAAGGGGCAGGGTGGACTGAAGCTTTCTTT.

The V call is TRBV20-1, the J call TRBJ2-3; 8 bases align to TRBD1. CDR1 is DFQATT and CDR2 is SNEGSKA in the germline V gene (reference sequence). CDR3 length equals 15 residues. Trimming took 0 bases from V and 4 from J; bases not matched to a gene: 6. CDR3 bases: TGCAGTGCTAGAGAAGACAGGGGACCGGCAGATACGCAGTATTTT. This codes for CSAREDRGPADTQYF.

The V gene is TRBV20-1, the J gene TRBJ2-4; weak D call: TRBD2 (6 bases). Germline CDR1 reads DFQATT; CDR2 reads SNEGSKA (reference sequence). This CDR3 has 13 amino acids. Trimming stripped 6 bases from V and 13 bases from J, with 22 bases between. DNA of the CDR3: TGCAGTGCGACCCCTGGGGGGAAAGAGGCCCAGTACTTC. Protein: CSATPGGKEAQYF.

The chain is built from TRBV5-1 and TRBJ2-1; 9 bases map to TRBD2. V was clipped by 4 bases and J by 3 bases; unmatched bases: 5. CDR1 and CDR2 from the germline V gene are SGHRS and YFSETQ. The CDR3 extends over 15 amino acids. The CDR3 reads CASSTTSGNYNEQFF. CDR3 in DNA: TGCGCCAGCAGCACGACTAGCGGTAACTACAATGAGCAGTTCTTC. Together with reference TRBV5-1 and TRBJ2-1, the CDR3 gives the full variable domain: KAGVTQTPRYLIKTRGQQVTLSCSPISGHRSVSWYQQTPGQGLQFLFEYFSETQRNKGNFPGRFSGRQFSNSRSEMNVSTLELGDSALYLCASSTTSGNYNEQFFGPGTRLTVL.

The V call is TRBV5-6, the J call TRBJ2-3, with TRBD2 identical over 10 bases. With 4 bases clipped from V and 2 bases from J, the junction kept 13 bases outside the gene matches. In germline, CDR1 is SGHDT, CDR2 YYEEEE. The CDR3 loop spans 18 amino acids. In nucleotides, the CDR3 is TGTGCCAGCAGCGAAAAGGGAGGAGGACTAGCGGCCACAGATACGCAGTATTTT. Its protein product is CASSEKGGGLAATDTQYF.

CDR3 sequence: CASSHPGRSNTEAFF. DNA of the CDR3: TGCGCCAGCAGCCACCCCGGACGCTCGAACACTGAAGCTTTCTTT. The J gene is TRBJ1-1, the V gene TRBV4-1; no reliable D call. Germline V CDR1 and CDR2: MGHRA, YSYEKL. V lost 3 bases and J lost 1, with 12 bases in between. The CDR3 totals 15 residues.

The CDR3 loop reads CASSGLVGNSPLHF. For the CDR3, the DNA is TGTGCCAGCAGCGGACTGGTGGGAAATTCACCCCTCCACTTT. J is TRBJ1-6 and V is TRBV9; D call uncertain. V was trimmed by 3 bases and J by 7 bases, leaving 11 bases between them. There are 14 residues in the CDR3. From germline, CDR1 is SGDLS and CDR2 YYNGEE.

The V gene is TRBV27, the J gene TRBJ2-1; TRBD2 might be the D (6 bases). This CDR3 has 16 residues. Per the germline V gene, CDR1 is MNHEY and CDR2 is SMNVEV (reference sequence). V lost 2 bases to trimming and J lost 5 bases, with 16 bases between them. The CDR3 nucleotides read TGTGCCAGCAGTTTACGGCCGGGACTGTCCCACAATGAGCAGTTCTTC. This sequence encodes CASSLRPGLSHNEQFF.

The rearrangement joins TRBV10-3 to TRBJ2-1; the D is unclear. The CDR3 extends over 11 amino acids. CDR1 is ENHRY and CDR2 is SYGVKD in the germline V gene. V was cut by 3 bases and J by 10 bases, with 7 bases left in between. The CDR3 nucleotides are TGTGCCATCAGTGAAGAAGAAGAGCAGTTCTTC. This translates into CAISEEEEQFF.

This clonotype is a singleton in its sample. This chain uses TRBV7-3 with TRBJ2-3; 8 bases align to TRBD2. Germline V CDR1 and CDR2: SGHTA, FQGTGA. This CDR3 has 15 amino acids. With V trimmed by 0 bases and J by 6 bases, 5 bases remained unmatched. CDR3 nucleotides: TGTGCCAGCAGCTTAACTAGCGGGGTAGTCGATACGCAGTATTTT. The encoded protein is CASSLTSGVVDTQYF. The full variable domain, its missing parts supplied by reference TRBV7-3 and TRBJ2-3, is GAGVSQTPSNKVTEKGKYVELRCDPISGHTALYWYRQSLGQGPEFLIYFQGTGAADDSGLPNDRFFAVRPEGSVSTLKIQRTERGDSAVYLCASSLTSGVVDTQYFGPGTRLTVL.

The V and J genes are TRBV27 and TRBJ2-7; D possibly corresponds to TRBD1 (6 bases). In germline, CDR1 is MNHEY, CDR2 SMNVEV (reference sequence). The CDR3 contains 14 residues. V lost 0 bases and J lost 7, with 13 bases in between. CDR3: CASSLSGGVSEQYF. The CDR3 DNA reads TGTGCCAGCAGTTTATCAGGGGGAGTGAGTGAGCAGTACTTC.

The V call is TRBV7-2, the J call TRBJ2-4; D possibly corresponds to TRBD1 (6 bases). Germline V gene sequence: CDR1 SGHTA, CDR2 FQGNSA. The CDR3 is 13 residues long. Trimming shortened V by 5 bases and J by 4 bases, and 9 bases separated the two germline ends. The CDR3 loop is CASSPQGKNIQYF. The CDR3 nucleotides read TGTGCCAGCAGCCCACAGGGTAAAAACATTCAGTACTTC.

This clonotype was picked up one time. This chain uses TRBV7-3 with TRBJ2-1; 12 bases are a match to TRBD1. The CDR3 consists of 21 residues. The germline gives CDR1 SGHTA, CDR2 FQGTGA. Losses at the gene ends were 2 bases for V and 7 bases for J; bases not matched to a gene: 21. CDR3 nucleotide sequence: TGTGCCAGCAGCTTATGGCCCGTCGGGACAGGGGGCAAATCTTTGGTGAATGAGCAGTTCTTC. It codes for CASSLWPVGTGGKSLVNEQFF.

This clonotype was seen a single time. The rearrangement joins TRBV4-3 to TRBJ2-7; possible D gene TRBD1, 6 bases. The tail of the sequence fits TRBJ2-5 better, so the J call may be wrong. The germline CDR1 and CDR2 sequences are LGHNA and YSLEER. The CDR3 contains 16 residues. The CDR3 here is CASSQDGQYGVETQYF. The CDR3 DNA is TGCGCCAGCAGCCAGGACGGACAGTACGGGGTGGAGACCCAGTACTTC.

The rearrangement uses TRBV6-5 and TRBJ2-7; unclear D gene. The CDR3 runs to 14 residues. With 6 bases removed from V and 3 bases from J, the gap between germline ends came to 15 bases. The germline CDR1 and CDR2 sequences are MNHEY and SVGAGI. The CDR3 region has the DNA TGTGCCAGCAGCCTTACTCAATTCGGCTACGAGCAGTACTTC. It yields the protein CASSLTQFGYEQYF.

The sample holds a few counts of this clonotype. The CDR3: CASSLPRSGGTYNEQFF. Written as DNA, the CDR3 is TGTGCCAGCAGCCTTCCGCGGAGCGGGGGGACCTACAATGAGCAGTTCTTC. The chain is built from TRBV9 and TRBJ2-1; 9 bases match TRBD2. Germline V lookup: CDR1 SGDLS, CDR2 YYNGEE. V dropped 4 bases and J dropped 2; count of bases not matched to a gene: 10. The length of the CDR3 is 17 residues.

V gene TRBV9 combines with J gene TRBJ2-3; a possible D gene is TRBD2 (6 bases). CDR1 is SGDLS, CDR2 YYNGEE, per germline. The CDR3 loop spans 15 amino acids. V was shortened by 4 bases and J by 0 bases, with 12 bases between the two germline ends. Here the CDR3 reads CASSNRGTSTDTQYF. The CDR3 DNA is TGTGCCAGCAGCAACCGGGGGACTAGCACAGATACGCAGTATTTT. Supplemented by reference TRBV9 and TRBJ2-3, the full variable domain reads DSGVTQTPKHLITATGQRVTLRCSPRSGDLSVYWYQQSLDQGLQFLIQYYNGEERAKGNILERFSAQQFPDLHSELNLSSLELGDSALYFCASSNRGTSTDTQYFGPGTRLTVL.

The chain is built from TRBV27 and TRBJ2-5; no clear D. The CDR3 runs to 16 residues. Trimming cost V 3 bases and J 5 bases, with 19 bases left between them. The germline gives CDR1 MNHEY, CDR2 SMNVEV (reference sequence). CDR3 coding DNA: TGTGCCAGCAGTTTCGTTGACGGGTGGTCGTCGGAGACCCAGTACTTC. Its protein product is CASSFVDGWSSETQYF.

This chain joins TRBV27 and TRBJ2-7, with D tentatively TRBD2 (6 bases). Germline V gives CDR1 MNHEY, CDR2 SMNVEV (reference sequence). Trimming took 3 bases from V and 4 from J, leaving 16 bases between them. The CDR3 covers 15 residues. CDR3 loop: CASSFVRAGFYEQYF. CDR3 bases: TGTGCCAGCAGTTTCGTTCGGGCGGGGTTTTACGAGCAGTACTTC.

With respect to this clonotype: One end of the junction varies from germline; a read error may be responsible. The genes are TRBV11-2 and TRBJ2-5; the D gene is possibly TRBD2 (6 bases). The CDR3 contains 14 residues. Germline V CDR1 and CDR2: SGHAT, FQNNGV. CDR3 DNA: TGTGTCAGCAGCTTAGCCGGGGTCGGTGGGGAGGCGTACTTC. Translating gives CVSSLAGVGGEAYF. The full variable domain, with the rest looked up from reference TRBV11-2 and TRBJ2-5, is EAGVAQSPRYKIIEKRQSVAFWCNPISGHATLYWYQQILGQGPKLLIQFQNNGVVDDSQLPKDRFSAERLKGVDSTLKIQPAKLEDSAVYLCVSSLAGVGGEAYFGPGTRLLVL.

The chain recombines TRBV29-1 with TRBJ1-2, with D possibly matching TRBD1 (6 bases). V lost 6 bases to trimming and J lost 4 bases, with 12 bases between them. From germline, CDR1 is SQVTM and CDR2 ANQGSEA. The CDR3 is 12 residues long. The DNA for the CDR3 is TGCAGCGTGACTAGACAGGCCTATGGCTACACCTTC. Amino acid sequence: CSVTRQAYGYTF.

About this clonotype itself: A junction end diverges from the germline sequence, so it may reflect a read error. J is TRBJ2-5 and V is TRBV5-1, with D perhaps TRBD1 or TRBD2 (5 bases each). CDR1 is SGHRS and CDR2 is YFSETQ in the germline V gene. The CDR3 contains 17 residues. For the CDR3, the DNA is TGCGCCAGCAGCTTATACGGTCGGGGACCTCCACAAGAGGCCCAGTACTTC. Translated, it gives CASSLYGRGPPQEAQYF.